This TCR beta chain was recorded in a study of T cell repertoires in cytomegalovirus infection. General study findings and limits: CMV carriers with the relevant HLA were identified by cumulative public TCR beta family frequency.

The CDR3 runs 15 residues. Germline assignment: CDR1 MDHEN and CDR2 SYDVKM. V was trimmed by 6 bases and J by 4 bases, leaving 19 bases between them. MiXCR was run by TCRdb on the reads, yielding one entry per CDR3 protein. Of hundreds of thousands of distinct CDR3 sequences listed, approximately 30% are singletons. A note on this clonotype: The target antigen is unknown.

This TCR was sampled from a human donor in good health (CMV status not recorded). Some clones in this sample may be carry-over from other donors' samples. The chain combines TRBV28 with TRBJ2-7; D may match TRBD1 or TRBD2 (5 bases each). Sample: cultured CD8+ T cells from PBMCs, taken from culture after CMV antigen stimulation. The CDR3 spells CASSLGVVGEYEQYV. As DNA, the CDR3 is TGTGCCAGCAGCCTAGGGGTCGTGGGAGAGTACGAGCAGTACGTC.